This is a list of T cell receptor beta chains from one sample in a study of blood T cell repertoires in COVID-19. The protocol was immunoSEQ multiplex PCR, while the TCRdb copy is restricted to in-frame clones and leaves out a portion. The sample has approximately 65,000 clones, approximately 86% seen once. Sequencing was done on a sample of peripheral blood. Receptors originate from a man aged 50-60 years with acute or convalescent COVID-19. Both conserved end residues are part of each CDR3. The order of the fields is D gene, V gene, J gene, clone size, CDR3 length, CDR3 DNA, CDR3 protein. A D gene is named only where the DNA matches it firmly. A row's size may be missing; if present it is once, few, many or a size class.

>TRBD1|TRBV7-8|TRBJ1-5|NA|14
TGTGCCAGCAGCTTTAACAGGGGCGATCAGCCCCAGCATTTT
CASSFNRGDQPQHF
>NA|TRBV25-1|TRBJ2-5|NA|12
TGTGCCAGCAGTGAAGCGACCAGGGCCCAGTACTTC
CASSEATRAQYF
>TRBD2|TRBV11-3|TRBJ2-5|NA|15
TGTGCCAGCAGCCTGGGACTAGCGGGACAAGAGACCCAGTACTTC
CASSLGLAGQETQYF
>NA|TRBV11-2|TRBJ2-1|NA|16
TGTGCCAGCAGCAAAGAGGCAGGGGGGAACTACAATGAGCAGTTCTTC
CASSKEAGGNYNEQFF
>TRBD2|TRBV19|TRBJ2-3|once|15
TGTGCCAGTAATTTAGCGGGAGGGTTAGGCGATACGCAGTATTTT
CASNLAGGLGDTQYF
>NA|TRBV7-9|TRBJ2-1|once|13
TGTGCCAGCAGCCCGGAGGGCATCGATGAGCAGTTCTTC
CASSPEGIDEQFF
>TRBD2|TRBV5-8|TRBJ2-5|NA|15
TGTGCCAGCACCAAACCTGCGGGAGTGGGGGAGACCCAGTACTTC
CASTKPAGVGETQYF
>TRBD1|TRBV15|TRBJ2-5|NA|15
TGTGCCACCAGCAGAGACCCGACAGGGTGGGAGACCCAGTACTTC
CATSRDPTGWETQYF
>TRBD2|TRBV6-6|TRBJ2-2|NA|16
TGTGCCAGCATCGTGCGGGGGGAAACGAACACCGGGGAGCTGTTTTTT
CASIVRGETNTGELFF
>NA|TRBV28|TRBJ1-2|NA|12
TGTGCCAGCAGTTTGTCAGACTATGGCTACACCTTC
CASSLSDYGYTF
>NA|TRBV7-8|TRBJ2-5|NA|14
TGTGCCAGCAGCCTGGGGCTTATGGGAGAGACCCAGTACTTC
CASSLGLMGETQYF
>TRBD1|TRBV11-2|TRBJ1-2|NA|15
TGTGCCAGCAGCTCGCGACAGGGGACGATCTATGGCTACACCTTC
CASSSRQGTIYGYTF
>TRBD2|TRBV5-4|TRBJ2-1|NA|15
TGTGCCAGCAGCTTGAGGGTAGCGGGAGGGAATGAGCAGTTCTTC
CASSLRVAGGNEQFF
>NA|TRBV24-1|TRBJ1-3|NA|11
TGTGCCACCACTTGGTTCTTTACTGAATATTTT
CATTWFFTEYF
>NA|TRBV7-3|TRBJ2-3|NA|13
TGTGCCAGCAGGCTCGGCGGAACAGATACGCAGTATTTT
CASRLGGTDTQYF
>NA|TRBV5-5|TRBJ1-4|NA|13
TGTGCCAGCAGCTTGGGACTTAATGAAAAACTGTTTTTT
CASSLGLNEKLFF
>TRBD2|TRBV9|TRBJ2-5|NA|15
TGTGCCAGCAGCGTAGGACTAGCGGGGTTTGAGACCCAGTACTTC
CASSVGLAGFETQYF
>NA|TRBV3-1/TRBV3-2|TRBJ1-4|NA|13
TGTGCCAGCAGCCGGGCCTCAAATGAAAAACTGTTTTTT
CASSRASNEKLFF
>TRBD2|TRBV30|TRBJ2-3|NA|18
TGTGCCTGGAGTGCCGACCTCTCCGGGACTAGCGGCACAGATACGCAGTATTTT
CAWSADLSGTSGTDTQYF
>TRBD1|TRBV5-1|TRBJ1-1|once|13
TGCGCCAGCAGCTTGGGCCAGGGGGCCGAAGCTTTCTTT
CASSLGQGAEAFF
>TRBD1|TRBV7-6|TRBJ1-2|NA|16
TGTGCCAGCAGCTTAGGGAGCCAAGGGGGCTCCCGGCGCTACACCTTC
CASSLGSQGGSRRYTF
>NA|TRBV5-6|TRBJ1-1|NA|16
TGTGCCAGCAGCTTGGAGCAGGGGTGGGTGAACACTGAAGCTTTCTTT
CASSLEQGWVNTEAFF
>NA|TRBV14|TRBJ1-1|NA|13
TGTGCCAGCAGCCAAAGACAGTACACTGAAGCTTTCTTT
CASSQRQYTEAFF
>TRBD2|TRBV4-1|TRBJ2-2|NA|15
TGCGCCAGCAGCCAATCGGGGGGAAGAACCGGGGAGCTGTTTTTT
CASSQSGGRTGELFF
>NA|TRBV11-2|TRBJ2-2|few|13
TGTGCCAGCAGCTTAGTTGCGGCCGGGGAGCTGTTTTTT
CASSLVAAGELFF
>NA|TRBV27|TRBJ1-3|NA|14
TGTGCCAGCACCTTCACGGAGGGTGGAAACACCATATATTTT
CASTFTEGGNTIYF
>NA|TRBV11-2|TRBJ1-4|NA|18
TGTGCCAGCAGCCCCCGGGAGGGGGGAGGAAGGAGAAATGAAAAACTGTTTTTT
CASSPREGGGRRNEKLFF
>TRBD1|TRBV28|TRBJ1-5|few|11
TGTGCCAGCACCCCTGGGACAGCCGGACTCTTT
CASTPGTAGLF
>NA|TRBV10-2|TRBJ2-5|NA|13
TGCGCCAGCAGTGACCAGGTTAAAGAGACCCAGTACTTC
CASSDQVKETQYF
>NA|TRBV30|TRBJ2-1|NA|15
TGTGCCTGGAGTGAGGCGAAGCGGGCCTACAATGAGCAGTTCTTC
CAWSEAKRAYNEQFF
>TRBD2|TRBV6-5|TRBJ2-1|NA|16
TGTGCCAGCAGTTACGCTAGCGGGAGGAGGGACAATGAGCAGTTCTTC
CASSYASGRRDNEQFF
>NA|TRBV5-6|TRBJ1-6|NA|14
TGTGCCAGCAGCTTGACAGGACCTAATTCACCCCTCCACTTT
CASSLTGPNSPLHF
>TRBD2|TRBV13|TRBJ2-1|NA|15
TGTGCCAGCAGCTCCGGGACTAGCGGATACAATGAGCAGTTCTTC
CASSSGTSGYNEQFF
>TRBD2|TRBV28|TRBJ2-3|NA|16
TGTGCCAGCAGTTTGTTTAGCGGGACTAGCACAGATACGCAGTATTTT
CASSLFSGTSTDTQYF
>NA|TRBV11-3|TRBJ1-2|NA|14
TGTGCCAGCAGCTCGGGAGGGTCCCGCTATGGCTACACCTTC
CASSSGGSRYGYTF
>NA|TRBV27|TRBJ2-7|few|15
TGTGCCAGCAGTTTAATTGGCGGAACCTTCCACGAGCAGTACTTC
CASSLIGGTFHEQYF
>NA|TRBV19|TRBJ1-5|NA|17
TGTGCCAGTAGTATAGCGGGGGTCACGTATAGCAATCAGCCCCAGCATTTT
CASSIAGVTYSNQPQHF
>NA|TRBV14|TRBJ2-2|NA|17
TGTGCCAGCAGTCGGGAAGCCCGCGGGCGATACACCGGGGAGCTGTTTTTT
CASSREARGRYTGELFF
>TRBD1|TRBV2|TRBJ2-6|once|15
TGTGCCAGCAAGGACAGGCCCTCTGGGGCCAACGTCCTGACTTTC
CASKDRPSGANVLTF
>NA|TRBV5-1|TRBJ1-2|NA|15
TGCGCCAGCAGCCCGAGCCCCGGGACACCCTATGGCTACACCTTC
CASSPSPGTPYGYTF
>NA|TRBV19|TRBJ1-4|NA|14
TGTGCCAGTCAAGACAGAGCAACTAATGAAAAACTGTTTTTT
CASQDRATNEKLFF
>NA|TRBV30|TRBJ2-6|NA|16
TGTGCCTGGAGTCCTCCTGAGTATTCTGGGGCCAACGTCCTGACTTTC
CAWSPPEYSGANVLTF